What follows are 2 T cell receptor beta chains derived from one specimen sequenced in a study of control samples from healthy donors and cancer patients. Libraries were prepared by immunoSEQ multiplex PCR; TCRdb keeps only in-frame clonotypes and omits some of them. In total, the table holds some 190,000 clones. Sequenced material: blood. These receptors all come from a woman aged 25-40 years in good health.

The chain carries TRBV2 and TRBJ2-3; 7 nucleotides agree with TRBD1. CDR1 and CDR2 (germline): SNHLY, FYNNEI. V dropped 3 bases and J dropped 4; count of bases not matched to a gene: 16. CDR3 length: 18 residues. The CDR3 sequence is CASSDPDRSITRPDTQYF. The CDR3 DNA sequence: TGTGCCAGCAGTGACCCGGACAGGTCTATAACTCGCCCAGATACGCAGTATTTT.

This rearrangement joins TRBV6-5 to TRBJ1-2; D not resolved. The CDR3 extends over 14 amino acids. Germline loops: CDR1 MNHEY, CDR2 SVGAGI. V was cut by 6 bases and J by 3 bases, with 14 bases left in between. In DNA form, the CDR3 reads TGTGCCAGCAGGCCAGGACGGAGCGACTATGGCTACACCTTC. This codes for CASRPGRSDYGYTF.